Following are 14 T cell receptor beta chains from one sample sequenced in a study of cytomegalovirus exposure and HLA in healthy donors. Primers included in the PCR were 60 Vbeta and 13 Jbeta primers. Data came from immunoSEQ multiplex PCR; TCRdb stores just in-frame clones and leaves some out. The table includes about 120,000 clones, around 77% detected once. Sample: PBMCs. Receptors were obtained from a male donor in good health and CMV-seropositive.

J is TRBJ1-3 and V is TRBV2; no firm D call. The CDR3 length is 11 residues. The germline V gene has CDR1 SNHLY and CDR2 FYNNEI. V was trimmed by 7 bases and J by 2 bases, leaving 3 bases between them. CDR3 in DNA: TGTGCCAGCAAGCCTGGAAACACCATATATTTT. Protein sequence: CASKPGNTIYF.

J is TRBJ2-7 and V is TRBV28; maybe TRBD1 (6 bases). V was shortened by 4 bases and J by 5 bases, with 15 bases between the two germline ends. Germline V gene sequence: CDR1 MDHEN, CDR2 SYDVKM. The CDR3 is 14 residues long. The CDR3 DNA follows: TGTGCCAGCAGTTCTACAGGGTTTGGTAACGAGCAGTACTTC. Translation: CASSSTGFGNEQYF.

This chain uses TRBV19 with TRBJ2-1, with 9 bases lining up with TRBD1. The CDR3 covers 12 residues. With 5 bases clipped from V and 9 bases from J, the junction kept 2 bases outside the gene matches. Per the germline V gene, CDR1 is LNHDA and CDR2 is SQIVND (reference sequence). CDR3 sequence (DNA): TGTGCCAGTAGTCAGGACAGGGGTGAGCAGTTCTTC. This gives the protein CASSQDRGEQFF.

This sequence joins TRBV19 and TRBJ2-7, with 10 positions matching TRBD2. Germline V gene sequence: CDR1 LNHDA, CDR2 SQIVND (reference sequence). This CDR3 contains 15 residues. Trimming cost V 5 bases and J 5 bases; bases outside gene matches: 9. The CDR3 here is CASSAPSGSRHEQYF. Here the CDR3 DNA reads TGTGCCAGTAGTGCGCCTAGCGGGAGTCGACACGAGCAGTACTTC.

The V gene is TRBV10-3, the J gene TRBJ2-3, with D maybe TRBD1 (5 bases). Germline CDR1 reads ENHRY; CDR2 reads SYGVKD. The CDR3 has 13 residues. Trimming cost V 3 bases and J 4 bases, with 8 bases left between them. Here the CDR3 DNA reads TGTGCCATCAGTGACAGGGTGGCAGATACGCAGTATTTT. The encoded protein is CAISDRVADTQYF.

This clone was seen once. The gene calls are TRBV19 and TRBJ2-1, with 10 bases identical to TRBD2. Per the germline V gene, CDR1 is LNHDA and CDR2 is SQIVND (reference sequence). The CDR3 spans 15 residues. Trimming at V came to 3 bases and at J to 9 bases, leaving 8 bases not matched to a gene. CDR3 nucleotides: TGTGCCAGTAGTATGTTCCTAGCGGGAGACGTTGAGCAGTTCTTC. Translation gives CASSMFLAGDVEQFF.

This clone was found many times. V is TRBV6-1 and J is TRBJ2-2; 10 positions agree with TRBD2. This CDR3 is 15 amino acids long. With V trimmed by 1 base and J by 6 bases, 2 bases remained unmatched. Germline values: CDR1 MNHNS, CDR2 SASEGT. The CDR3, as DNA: TGTGCCAGCAGTGAAGAAAGCGGGGGGGCCGGGGAGCTGTTTTTT. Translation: CASSEESGGAGELFF.

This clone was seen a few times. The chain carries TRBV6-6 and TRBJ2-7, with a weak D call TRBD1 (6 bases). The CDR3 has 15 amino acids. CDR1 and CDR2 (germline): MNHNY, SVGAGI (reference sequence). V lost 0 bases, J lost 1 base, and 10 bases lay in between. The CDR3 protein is CASSYSAGESYEQYF. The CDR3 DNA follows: TGTGCCAGCAGTTACTCGGCAGGGGAGTCCTACGAGCAGTACTTC.

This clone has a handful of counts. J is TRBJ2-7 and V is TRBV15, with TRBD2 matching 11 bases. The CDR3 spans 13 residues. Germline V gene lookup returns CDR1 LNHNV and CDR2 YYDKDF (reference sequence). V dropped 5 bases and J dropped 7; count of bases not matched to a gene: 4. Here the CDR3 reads CATSVAGGREQYF. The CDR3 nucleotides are TGTGCCACCAGCGTAGCGGGAGGGCGGGAGCAGTACTTC.

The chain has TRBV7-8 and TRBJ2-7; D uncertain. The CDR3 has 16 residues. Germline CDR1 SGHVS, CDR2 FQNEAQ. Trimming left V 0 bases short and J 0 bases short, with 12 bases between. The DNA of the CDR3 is TGTGCCAGCAGCTTAGCGCGAGGAAGGAGCTCCTACGAGCAGTACTTC. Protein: CASSLARGRSSYEQYF.

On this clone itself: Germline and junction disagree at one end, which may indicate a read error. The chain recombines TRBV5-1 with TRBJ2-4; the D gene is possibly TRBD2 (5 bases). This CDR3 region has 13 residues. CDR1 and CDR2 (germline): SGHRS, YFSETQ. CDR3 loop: CASSFGDLNSQYF. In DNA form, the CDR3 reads TGCGCCAGCAGCTTCGGGGATTTAAACAGTCAGTACTTC.

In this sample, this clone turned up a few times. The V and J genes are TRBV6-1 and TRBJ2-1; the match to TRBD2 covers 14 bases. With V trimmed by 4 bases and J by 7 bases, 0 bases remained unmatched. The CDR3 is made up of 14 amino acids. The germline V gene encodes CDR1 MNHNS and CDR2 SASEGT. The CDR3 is CASSGLAGGNEQFF. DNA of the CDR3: TGTGCCAGCAGTGGACTAGCGGGAGGGAATGAGCAGTTCTTC.

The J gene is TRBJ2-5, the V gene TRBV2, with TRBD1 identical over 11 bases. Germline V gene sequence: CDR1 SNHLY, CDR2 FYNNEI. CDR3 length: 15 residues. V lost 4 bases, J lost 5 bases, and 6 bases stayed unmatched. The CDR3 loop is CASSVGTGGGETQYF. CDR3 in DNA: TGTGCCAGCAGTGTAGGGACAGGGGGTGGGGAGACCCAGTACTTC. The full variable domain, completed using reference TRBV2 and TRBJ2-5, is EPEVTQTPSHQVTQMGQEVILRCVPISNHLYFYWYRQILGQKVEFLVSFYNNEISEKSEIFDDQFSVERPDGSNFTLKIRSTKLEDSAMYFCASSVGTGGGETQYFGPGTRLLVL.

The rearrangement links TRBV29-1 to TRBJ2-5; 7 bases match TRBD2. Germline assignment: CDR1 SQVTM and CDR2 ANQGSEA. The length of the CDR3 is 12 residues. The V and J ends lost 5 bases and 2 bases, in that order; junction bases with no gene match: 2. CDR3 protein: CSVKGLQETQYF. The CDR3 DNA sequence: TGCAGCGTTAAGGGACTACAAGAGACCCAGTACTTC.